This T cell receptor beta chain was recovered during a study of cytomegalovirus exposure and HLA in healthy donors. Study results and caveats: A later analysis found that most CMV-associated TCR beta chains appeared HLA-restricted.

Healthy bone marrow donors made up the donor group. Both 60 Vbeta primers and 13 Jbeta primers went into the PCR. The repertoire was sequenced with immunoSEQ multiplex PCR; TCRdb's copy has only in-frame clones and lacks some. The sample has approximately 190,000 clones, more than 65% seen once; the top ten hold approximately 1.8%. The CDR3 totals 14 residues. V lost 2 bases and J 4 bases, leaving 10 bases between the germline ends. Germline lookup yields CDR1 LGHNA and CDR2 YSLEER. As to this clone: What it binds is not known.

This TCR was recovered from a woman younger than 45 in good health and CMV-seronegative. Sequencing used PBMCs. V gene TRBV4-3 combines with J gene TRBJ2-3, with D tentatively TRBD1 (6 bases). CDR3 sequence: CASSQYTGSDTQYF. Here the CDR3 DNA reads TGCGCCAGCAGCCAATATACAGGGTCAGATACGCAGTATTTT.